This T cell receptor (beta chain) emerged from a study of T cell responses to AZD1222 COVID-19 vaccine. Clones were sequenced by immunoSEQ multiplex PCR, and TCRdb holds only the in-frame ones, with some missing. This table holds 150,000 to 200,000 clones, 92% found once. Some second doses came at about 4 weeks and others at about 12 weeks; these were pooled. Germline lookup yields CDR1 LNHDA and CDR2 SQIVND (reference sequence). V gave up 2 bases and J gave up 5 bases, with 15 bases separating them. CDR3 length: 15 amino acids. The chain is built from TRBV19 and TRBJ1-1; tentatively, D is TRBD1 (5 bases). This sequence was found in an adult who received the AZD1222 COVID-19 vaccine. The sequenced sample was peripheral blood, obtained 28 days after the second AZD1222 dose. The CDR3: CASSIRGHRGTEAFF. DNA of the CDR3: TGTGCCAGTAGTATAAGAGGACACCGCGGGACTGAAGCTTTCTTT.